The clone carrying this T cell receptor (beta chain) was found once. Its antigen is still unknown. This sample is drawn from a study of graft-versus-host responses after intestinal transplantation. Study outcomes and limitations: Levels of circulating GvH clones at their peak were associated with early post-transplant HvG declines.

Profiled with immunoSEQ multiplex PCR; TCRdb holds only in-frame clones, not every one. The data contain roughly 100,000 clones, over 85% of them seen just once; the ten biggest clones take up around 1%. Germline CDR1 is SNHLY and CDR2 is FYNNEI. V shed 5 bases and J shed 4 bases, with 12 bases lying between them. The CDR3 has 14 residues. The sequence was obtained from a human donor who received an intestinal transplant. The V gene is TRBV2, the J gene TRBJ1-5; D remains ambiguous. Specimen: unstimulated CD8+ T cells sorted from spleen or lymph node cells, collected before intestinal transplant. The CDR3 loop is CASSYGGGNQPQHF. Written as DNA, the CDR3 is TGTGCCAGCAGTTATGGTGGTGGTAATCAGCCCCAGCATTTT.